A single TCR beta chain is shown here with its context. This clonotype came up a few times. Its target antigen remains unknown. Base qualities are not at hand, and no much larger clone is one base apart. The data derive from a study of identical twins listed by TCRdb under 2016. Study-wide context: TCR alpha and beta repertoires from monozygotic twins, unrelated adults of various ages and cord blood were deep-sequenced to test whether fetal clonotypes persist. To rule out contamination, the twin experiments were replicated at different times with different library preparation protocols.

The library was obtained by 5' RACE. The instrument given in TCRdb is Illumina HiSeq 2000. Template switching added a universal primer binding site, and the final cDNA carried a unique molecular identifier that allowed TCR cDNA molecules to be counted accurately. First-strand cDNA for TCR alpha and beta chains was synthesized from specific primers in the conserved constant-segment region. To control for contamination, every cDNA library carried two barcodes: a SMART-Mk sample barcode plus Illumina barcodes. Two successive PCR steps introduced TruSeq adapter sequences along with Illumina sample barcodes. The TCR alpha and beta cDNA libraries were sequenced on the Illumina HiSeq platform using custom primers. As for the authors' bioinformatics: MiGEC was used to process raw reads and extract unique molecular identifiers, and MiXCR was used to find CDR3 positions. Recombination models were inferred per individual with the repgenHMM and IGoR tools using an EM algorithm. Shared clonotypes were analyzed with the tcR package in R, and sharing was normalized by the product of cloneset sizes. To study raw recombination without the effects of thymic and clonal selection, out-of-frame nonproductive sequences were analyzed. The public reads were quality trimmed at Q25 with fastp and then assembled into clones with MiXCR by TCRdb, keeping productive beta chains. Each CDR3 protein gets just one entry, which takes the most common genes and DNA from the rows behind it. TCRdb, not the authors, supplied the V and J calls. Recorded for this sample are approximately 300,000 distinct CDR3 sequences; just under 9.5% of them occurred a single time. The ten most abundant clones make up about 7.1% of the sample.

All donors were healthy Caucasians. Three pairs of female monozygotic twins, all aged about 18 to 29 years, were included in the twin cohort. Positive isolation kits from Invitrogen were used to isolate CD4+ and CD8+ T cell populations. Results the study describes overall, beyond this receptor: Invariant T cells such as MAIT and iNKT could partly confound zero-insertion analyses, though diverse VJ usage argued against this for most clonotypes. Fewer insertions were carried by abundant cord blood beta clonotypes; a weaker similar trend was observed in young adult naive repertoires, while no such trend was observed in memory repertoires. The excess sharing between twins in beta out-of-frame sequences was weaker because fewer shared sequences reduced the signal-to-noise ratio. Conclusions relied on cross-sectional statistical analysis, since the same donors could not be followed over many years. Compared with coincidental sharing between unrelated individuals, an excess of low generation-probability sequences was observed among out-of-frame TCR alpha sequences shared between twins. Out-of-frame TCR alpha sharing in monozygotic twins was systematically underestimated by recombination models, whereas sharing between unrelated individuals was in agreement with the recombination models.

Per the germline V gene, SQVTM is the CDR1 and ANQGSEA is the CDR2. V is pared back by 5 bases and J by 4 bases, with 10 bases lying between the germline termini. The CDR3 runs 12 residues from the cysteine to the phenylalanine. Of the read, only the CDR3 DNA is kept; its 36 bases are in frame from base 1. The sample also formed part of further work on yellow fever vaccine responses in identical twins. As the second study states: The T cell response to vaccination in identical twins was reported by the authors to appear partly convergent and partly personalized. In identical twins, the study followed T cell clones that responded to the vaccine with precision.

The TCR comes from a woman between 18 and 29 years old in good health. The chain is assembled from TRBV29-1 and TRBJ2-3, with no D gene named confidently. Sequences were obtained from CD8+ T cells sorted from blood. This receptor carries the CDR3 CSVRDLSDTQYF. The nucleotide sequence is TGCAGCGTTCGAGATTTGTCAGATACGCAGTATTTT.